Following are 27 T cell receptor beta chains from one sample sequenced in a study of human T cells and chemical hapten exposure. TCRdb called the 5' RACE reads again in MiXCR, with one record for every CDR3 protein. The sample has 81,000 or so distinct CDR3 sequences; 7% to 8% are singletons. Unfractionated whole blood yielded the extracted total RNA. These receptors were obtained from a male donor in good health.

This chain joins TRBV7-8 and TRBJ1-6; D possibly corresponds to TRBD1 (6 bases). Between the trimmed V and J ends, which lost 5 bases and 2 bases, there was a span of 16 bases. The CDR3 is 17 residues long. Germline CDR1 is SGHVS and CDR2 is FQNEAQ. The CDR3 nucleotides are TGTGCCAGCAGCCCGCGGGACGGGGGCGCCTATAATTCACCCCTCCACTTT. Its translation is CASSPRDGGAYNSPLHF.

This chain connects TRBV12-3 or TRBV12-4 to TRBJ2-5; D may be TRBD1 (5 bases). This CDR3 contains 13 residues. V lost 5 bases and J 1 base, leaving 8 bases between the germline ends. The CDR3 DNA reads TGTGCCAGCAGTGGGGCGATCCAAGAGACCCAGTACTTC. It specifies CASSGAIQETQYF.

This chain links TRBV6-2 or TRBV6-3 with TRBJ1-1, with D maybe TRBD1 (6 bases). Trimming removed 8 bases from V and 1 base from J, with 14 bases in between. Germline lookup yields CDR1 MNHEY and CDR2 SVGEGT. The CDR3 has 14 residues. CDR3 sequence: CASRDKIWNTEAFF. The CDR3 coding sequence is TGTGCCAGCCGGGACAAAATTTGGAACACTGAAGCTTTCTTT.

This clonotype was counted a few times. The chain carries TRBV7-2 and TRBJ2-1, with D possibly matching TRBD2 (6 bases). Germline V gene lookup returns CDR1 SGHTA and CDR2 FQGNSA. V lost 2 bases and J lost 4, with 12 bases in between. CDR3 size: 15 residues. CDR3 coding DNA: TGTGCCAGCAGCTTAAGGTCGGGGGAGTACAATGAGCAGTTCTTC. This gives the protein CASSLRSGEYNEQFF.

The gene calls are TRBV7-2 and TRBJ2-7; TRBD2 matches 8 bases. Trimming removed 5 bases from V and 7 bases from J; junction bases left unmatched: 16. The CDR3 has 16 residues. Per the germline V gene, CDR1 is SGHTA and CDR2 is FQGNSA. The CDR3 DNA sequence: TGTGCCAGCAGCCCGACGACTAGCGCGTATAGGGGAGAGCAGTACTTC. Its translation is CASSPTTSAYRGEQYF.

The sample holds many counts of this clonotype. The V gene is TRBV12-3 or TRBV12-4, the J gene TRBJ1-1, with D possibly TRBD1 on 5 matching bases. The CDR3 loop spans 12 amino acids. Trimming shortened V by 6 bases and J by 7 bases, and 12 bases separated the two germline ends. The CDR3 here is CASRTRDSEAFF. The CDR3 DNA is TGTGCCAGCAGGACCAGAGACAGTGAAGCTTTCTTT.

This clonotype was detected a few times. The chain employs TRBV7-9 and TRBJ2-2; D uncertain. The V gene lost 5 bases and the J gene lost 1 base, with 8 bases spanning the gap. The germline V gene encodes CDR1 SEHNR and CDR2 FQNEAQ (reference sequence). The CDR3 length is 14 residues. CDR3 in amino acids: CASSPSLNTGELFF. The CDR3 DNA reads TGTGCCAGCAGCCCATCACTGAACACCGGGGAGCTGTTTTTT.

The V and J genes are TRBV6-2 or TRBV6-3 and TRBJ1-5, with no clear D. V dropped 2 bases and J dropped 8 bases, with 16 bases sitting between them. The CDR3 sequence is 15 residues long. Germline CDR1 MNHEY, CDR2 SVGEGT. The CDR3 reads CASSYSIGELEPQHF. The CDR3 nucleotides are TGTGCCAGCAGTTACAGTATCGGGGAACTTGAGCCCCAGCATTTT.

A remark on this clonotype: It may be a read error: a sequence one base away is much more abundant. This sequence joins TRBV27 and TRBJ2-3; possible D gene TRBD1, 5 bases. This CDR3 is 15 amino acids long. Germline-derived CDR1 and CDR2 are MNHEY and SMNVEV (reference sequence). V dropped 2 bases and J dropped 4 bases, with 13 bases sitting between them. CDR3 region: CASSLDGASSDTQYF. CDR3 DNA: TGTGCCAGCAGTTTAGATGGGGCCTCATCAGATACGCAGTATTTT.

The chain carries TRBV20-1 and TRBJ1-5; possibly TRBD1 for D (5 bases). This CDR3 contains 14 residues. V lost 1 base, J lost 5 bases, and 12 bases lay in between. The V gene's germline CDR1 is DFQATT and CDR2 SNEGSKA (reference sequence). The CDR3 coding sequence is TGCAGTGCTAGAGCAGGGATGGGTGATCAGCCCCAGCATTTT. It encodes CSARAGMGDQPQHF.

The chain links TRBV29-1 to TRBJ1-1; D unclear. CDR3 length: 13 amino acids. V dropped 7 bases and J dropped 3 bases, with 15 bases sitting between them. In germline, CDR1 is SQVTM, CDR2 ANQGSEA. CDR3 loop: CSAEGGRHTEAFF. CDR3 coding DNA: TGCAGCGCCGAGGGAGGACGGCACACTGAAGCTTTCTTT.

This chain joins TRBV9 and TRBJ1-6; D not resolved. The CDR3 covers 15 residues. With 4 bases removed from V and 0 bases from J, the gap between germline ends came to 8 bases. The germline V gene has CDR1 SGDLS and CDR2 YYNGEE. This CDR3 is CASSPASSYNSPLHF. Written as DNA, the CDR3 is TGTGCCAGCAGCCCAGCGAGCTCCTATAATTCACCCCTCCACTTT.

This clonotype showed up many times. The chain uses TRBV5-1 and TRBJ2-7; D possibly corresponds to TRBD2 (5 bases). Germline V CDR1 and CDR2: SGHRS, YFSETQ. V lost 3 bases to trimming and J lost 3 bases, with 16 bases between them. The CDR3 consists of 15 residues. CDR3: CASSYSGSPDYEQYF. The CDR3 nucleotides read TGCGCCAGCAGCTACTCTGGGAGCCCCGACTACGAGCAGTACTTC.

The sample holds a few counts of this clonotype. V is TRBV5-1 and J is TRBJ2-1; maybe TRBD2 (5 bases). The germline CDR1 and CDR2 sequences are SGHRS and YFSETQ. V was shortened by 2 bases and J by 0 bases, with 9 bases between the two germline ends. The CDR3 runs 15 residues. CDR3 amino acids: CASSFAGSSYNEQFF. Written as DNA, the CDR3 is TGCGCCAGCAGCTTCGCGGGCAGCTCCTACAATGAGCAGTTCTTC.

This clonotype was seen repeatedly, ten times or more. This rearrangement joins TRBV19 to TRBJ2-3; 14 bases agree with TRBD2. CDR1 LNHDA and CDR2 SQIVND come from the germline V gene (reference sequence). The V segment lost 5 bases and the J segment 4 bases; nucleotides outside the gene matches: 8. CDR3 size: 17 residues. CDR3 in DNA: TGTGCCAGTAGTTTAGCCCCGGGACTAGCGGGGGCAGATACGCAGTATTTT. This encodes CASSLAPGLAGADTQYF.

The V call is TRBV5-1, the J call TRBJ1-2; D is unresolved. The V and J ends lost 4 bases and 1 base respectively, with 8 bases between them. Germline-derived CDR1 and CDR2 are SGHRS and YFSETQ. The CDR3 contains 13 residues. This CDR3 is CASSLQDNYGYTF. CDR3 DNA sequence: TGCGCCAGCAGCCTTCAGGATAACTATGGCTACACCTTC. Looking up the rest from reference TRBV5-1 and TRBJ1-2 gives the full variable domain: KAGVTQTPRYLIKTRGQQVTLSCSPISGHRSVSWYQQTPGQGLQFLFEYFSETQRNKGNFPGRFSGRQFSNSRSEMNVSTLELGDSALYLCASSLQDNYGYTFGSGTRLTVV.

This clonotype has a count of ten or more. J is TRBJ1-1 and V is TRBV29-1; maybe TRBD1 (5 bases). The V gene's germline CDR1 is SQVTM and CDR2 ANQGSEA. The ends were cut back, 4 bases at V and 1 base at J, with 16 bases in the middle. This CDR3 region has 15 residues. For the CDR3, the DNA is TGCAGCGTTGGGGCGCGGGGGATCAGGAACACTGAAGCTTTCTTT. Translating it yields CSVGARGIRNTEAFF.

The chain combines TRBV18 with TRBJ2-1, with TRBD1 matching 10 bases. V dropped 3 bases and J dropped 5; count of bases not matched to a gene: 4. The germline gives CDR1 KGHSH, CDR2 LQKENI. This CDR3 spans 15 amino acids. In DNA, the CDR3 is TGTGCCAGCTCACCGACAGGGGGCTACGACAATGAGCAGTTCTTC. This gives the protein CASSPTGGYDNEQFF.

Here the CDR3 reads CASSPDGDEQYF. CDR3 nucleotides: TGTGCCAGCAGCCCCGACGGAGACGAGCAGTACTTC. The chain carries TRBV3-1 and TRBJ2-7, with D unclear. The V end was cut by 4 bases, the J end by 5 bases, with 9 bases between. This CDR3 comprises 12 residues. The V gene's germline CDR1 is LGHDT and CDR2 YNNKEL (reference sequence).

By sample fraction, this clonotype is medium-sized. The chain recombines TRBV12-3 or TRBV12-4 with TRBJ1-4; a weak D match, TRBD1 (5 bases). The V end was cut by 6 bases, the J end by 6 bases, with 14 bases between. CDR3 length: 14 residues. The CDR3 spells CASRRDSFDEKLFF. The CDR3 DNA reads as TGTGCCAGCAGGAGAGACAGCTTTGATGAAAAACTGTTTTTT.

V is TRBV6-6 and J is TRBJ2-3, with 10 bases aligning to TRBD2. The CDR3 has 13 amino acids. V lost 11 bases to trimming and J lost 5 bases; unmatched junction nucleotides: 7. Looked up from germline, CDR1 is MNHNY and CDR2 is SVGAGI (reference sequence). The DNA of the CDR3 is TGTGCCGTCAGCGGGGGGGCCGGAGATACGCAGTATTTT. This encodes CAVSGGAGDTQYF.

This clonotype was detected a few times. J is TRBJ2-7 and V is TRBV30; TRBD2 aligns across 13 bases. The ends lost 0 bases at V and 7 bases at J; junction bases unmatched: 9. The CDR3 spans 16 residues. The V gene's germline CDR1 is GTSNPN and CDR2 SVGIG (reference sequence). CDR3 protein: CAWSVRLAGGRREQYF. Written as DNA, the CDR3 is TGTGCCTGGAGTGTACGACTAGCGGGAGGAAGAAGGGAGCAGTACTTC.

There are many counts of this clonotype. The J gene is TRBJ1-2, the V gene TRBV7-3, with 9 bases that match TRBD1. Per germline, CDR1 SGHTA and CDR2 FQGTGA. The CDR3 extends over 13 amino acids. V was clipped by 4 bases and J by 8 bases; unmatched bases: 5. CDR3 sequence (DNA): TGTGCCAGCAGCTCCGGACAGGGGATGGGCTACACCTTC. Protein: CASSSGQGMGYTF.

The sample holds a few counts of this clonotype. This rearrangement joins TRBV3-1 to TRBJ2-1; 7 bases agree with TRBD1. Germline trimming cut 1 base from V and 9 bases from J; bases unmatched to any gene: 15. This CDR3 has 17 residues. CDR1 and CDR2 from the germline V gene are LGHDT and YNNKEL (reference sequence). Here the CDR3 DNA reads TGTGCCAGCAGCCAAGGTTTAGCGACAGGGCTCGGTAGTGAGCAGTTCTTC. Translation: CASSQGLATGLGSEQFF.

The sample holds many counts of this clonotype. The chain links TRBV28 to TRBJ1-2, with D perhaps matching TRBD1 (6 bases). The V end lost 6 bases, the J end lost 5 bases, and 16 bases lay between the germline ends. The CDR3 has 14 residues. Germline loops: CDR1 MDHEN, CDR2 SYDVKM. CDR3 sequence: CASSSQGLSYGYTF. In DNA form, the CDR3 reads TGTGCCAGCAGCTCACAGGGACTTTCGTATGGCTACACCTTC.

The chain employs TRBV29-1 and TRBJ2-7; tentative D call: TRBD1 (6 bases). V was cut by 6 bases and J by 5 bases, with 11 bases left in between. Per germline, CDR1 SQVTM and CDR2 ANQGSEA. The CDR3 runs 11 residues. CDR3 region: CSVQGPHEQYF. DNA of the CDR3: TGCAGCGTCCAGGGGCCCCACGAGCAGTACTTC.

In the case of this clonotype: With a much larger clone just one base away, this may be a read error. The V call is TRBV27, the J call TRBJ2-7; 7 bases align to TRBD1. CDR3 length: 13 amino acids. From germline, CDR1 is MNHEY and CDR2 SMNVEV (reference sequence). CDR3 sequence reads: CASAVRDSYEQNF. CDR3 DNA sequence: TGTGCCAGCGCCGTCCGGGACAGTTACGAGCAGAACTTC.